The rows below give T cell receptor beta chains drawn from one sample of a study of Ad26.COV2.S vaccination and SARS-CoV-2 variants. The data were produced by immunoSEQ multiplex PCR, yet TCRdb's version contains in-frame clones alone and is incomplete. The sample has approximately 480,000 clones; around nine tenths are singletons. The material was peripheral blood, obtained in a trial of Ad26.COV2.S vaccine versus placebo. The receptors come from a person between 18 and 59 years old who received the Ad26.COV2.S COVID-19 vaccine or a placebo. Each CDR3 is given with its conserved first and last residue. Fields, in order: CDR3 length, J gene, V gene, CDR3 protein.

len: 13; j_gene: TRBJ2-5; v_gene: TRBV3-1/TRBV3-2; CDR3aa: CASSPGQGVTQYF
len: 13; j_gene: TRBJ1-4; v_gene: TRBV18; CDR3aa: CASSPLHGQGLFF
len: 14; j_gene: TRBJ1-3; v_gene: TRBV19; CDR3aa: CASFRGNSGNTIYF
len: 15; j_gene: TRBJ2-1; v_gene: TRBV19; CDR3aa: CASSSRLAGGNEQFF
len: 11; j_gene: TRBJ2-7; v_gene: TRBV6-2/TRBV6-3; CDR3aa: CASSHTYEQYF
len: 13; j_gene: TRBJ1-1; v_gene: TRBV7-9; CDR3aa: CASSLVSGTEAFF
len: 11; j_gene: TRBJ2-1; v_gene: TRBV10-3; CDR3aa: CAIRGQEEQFF
len: 16; j_gene: TRBJ2-7; v_gene: TRBV18; CDR3aa: CASSPFSTGASYEQYF
len: 15; j_gene: TRBJ2-1; v_gene: TRBV10-3; CDR3aa: CAIRARDPRGDEQFF
len: 11; j_gene: TRBJ2-7; v_gene: TRBV27; CDR3aa: CASSLGAEQYF
len: 15; j_gene: TRBJ2-3; v_gene: TRBV25-1; CDR3aa: CASRSDRASTDTQYF
len: 15; j_gene: TRBJ2-1; v_gene: TRBV6-5; CDR3aa: CASSYSRGLAGGRFF
len: 14; j_gene: TRBJ1-1; v_gene: TRBV28; CDR3aa: CASSFGVKNTEAFF
len: 16; j_gene: TRBJ2-2; v_gene: TRBV7-6; CDR3aa: CASSLRQTLNTGELFF
len: 13; j_gene: TRBJ2-7; v_gene: TRBV27; CDR3aa: CASRTGAPSEQYF